Included here is one T cell receptor beta chain sequence, with context. V lost 3 bases to trimming and J lost 0 bases, with 20 bases between them. Germline V gene data show CDR1 as DFQATT and CDR2 as SNEGSKA (reference sequence). The length of the CDR3 is 17 residues. These data originate in a study of blood T cell repertoires in COVID-19. Study information: PBMCs, B-cell-depleted T cells, or T cells were the source of the cDNA or gDNA that made up the material.

Sequencing used immunoSEQ multiplex PCR; TCRdb keeps in-frame clones, though not all of them. Among about 200,000 clones listed, approximately 88% were seen once. This chain connects TRBV20-1 to TRBJ1-2; D is possibly TRBD1 (5 bases). The receptor comes from a man aged 40-55 years with acute or convalescent COVID-19. The sequencing input was peripheral blood. CDR3 sequence reads: CSASPLRGRHTNYGYTF. The CDR3 DNA follows: TGCAGTGCTAGTCCCTTACGGGGGAGGCACACTAACTATGGCTACACCTTC.